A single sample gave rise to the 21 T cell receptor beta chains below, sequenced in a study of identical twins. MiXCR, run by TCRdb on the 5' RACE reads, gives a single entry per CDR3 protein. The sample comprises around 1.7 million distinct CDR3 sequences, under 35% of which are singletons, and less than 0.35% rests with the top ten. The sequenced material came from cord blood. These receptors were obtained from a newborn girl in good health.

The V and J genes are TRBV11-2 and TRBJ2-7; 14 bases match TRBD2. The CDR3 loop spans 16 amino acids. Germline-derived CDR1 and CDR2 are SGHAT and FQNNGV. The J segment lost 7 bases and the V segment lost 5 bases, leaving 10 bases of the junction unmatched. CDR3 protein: CASSMTSGGAINEQYF. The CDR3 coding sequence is TGTGCCAGCAGCATGACTAGCGGGGGGGCAATTAATGAGCAGTACTTC.

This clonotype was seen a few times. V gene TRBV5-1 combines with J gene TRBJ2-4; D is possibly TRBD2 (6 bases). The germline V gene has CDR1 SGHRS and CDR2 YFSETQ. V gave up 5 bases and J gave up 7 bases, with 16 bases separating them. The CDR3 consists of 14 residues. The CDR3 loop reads CASSPGSEGNIQYF. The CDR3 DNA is TGCGCCAGCAGTCCGGGGTCGGAGGGGAACATTCAGTACTTC.

The CDR3 DNA reads TGTGCCAGCAGACGACAGGTGCACTACGAGCAGTACTTC. It encodes CASRRQVHYEQYF. The chain carries TRBV28 and TRBJ2-7; D might be TRBD1 (6 bases). Trimming shortened V by 6 bases and J by 3 bases, and 12 bases separated the two germline ends. Germline V lookup: CDR1 MDHEN, CDR2 SYDVKM. This CDR3 is 13 amino acids long.

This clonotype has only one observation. In nucleotides, the CDR3 is TGCGCCAGCAGCCGATTGACTAGCGGGGTTGATGAGCAGTTCTTC. This translates into CASSRLTSGVDEQFF. V and J are TRBV5-1 and TRBJ2-1; the match to TRBD2 covers 11 bases. Germline V gene sequence: CDR1 SGHRS, CDR2 YFSETQ. This CDR3 contains 15 residues. Trimming took 4 bases from V and 8 from J; bases not matched to a gene: 8.

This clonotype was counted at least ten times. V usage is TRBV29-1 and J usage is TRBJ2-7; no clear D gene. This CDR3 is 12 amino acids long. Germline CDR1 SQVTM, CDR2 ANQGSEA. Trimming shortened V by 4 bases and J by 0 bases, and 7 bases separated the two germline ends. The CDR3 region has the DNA TGCAGCGTTGGGACCAGCTCCTACGAGCAGTACTTC. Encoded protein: CSVGTSSYEQYF.

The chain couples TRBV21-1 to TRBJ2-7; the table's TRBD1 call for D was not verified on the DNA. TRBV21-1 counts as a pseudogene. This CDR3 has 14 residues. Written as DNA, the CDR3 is TGTGCCAGCAGCAAAGGGACAGGGAACTACGAGCAGTACTTC. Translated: CASSKGTGNYEQYF.

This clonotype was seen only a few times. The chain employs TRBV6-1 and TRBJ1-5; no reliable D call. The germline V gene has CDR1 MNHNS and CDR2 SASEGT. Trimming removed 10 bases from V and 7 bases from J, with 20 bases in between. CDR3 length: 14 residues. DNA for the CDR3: TGTGCCACCCATACCTCTCGCGGGAACCAGCCCCAGCATTTT. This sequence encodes CATHTSRGNQPQHF.

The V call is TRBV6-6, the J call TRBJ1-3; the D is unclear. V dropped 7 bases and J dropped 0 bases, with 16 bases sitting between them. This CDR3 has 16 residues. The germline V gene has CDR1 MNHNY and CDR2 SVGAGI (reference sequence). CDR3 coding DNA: TGTGCCAGCACCTCCTCGGACGGCCCCTCTGGAAACACCATATATTTT. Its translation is CASTSSDGPSGNTIYF.

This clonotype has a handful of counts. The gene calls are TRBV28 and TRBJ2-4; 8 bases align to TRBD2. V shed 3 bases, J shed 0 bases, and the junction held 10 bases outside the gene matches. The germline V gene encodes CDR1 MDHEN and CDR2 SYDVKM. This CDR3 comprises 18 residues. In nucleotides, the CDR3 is TGTGCCAGCAGTTTCTCGAGCGGGAGCCCCGGAGCCAAAAACATTCAGTACTTC. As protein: CASSFSSGSPGAKNIQYF. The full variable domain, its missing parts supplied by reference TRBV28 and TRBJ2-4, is DVKVTQSSRYLVKRTGEKVFLECVQDMDHENMFWYRQDPGLGLRLIYFSYDVKMKEKGDIPEGYSVSREKKERFSLILESASTNQTSMYLCASSFSSGSPGAKNIQYFGAGTRLSVL.

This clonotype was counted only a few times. CDR3 in DNA: TGCAGTGCGGAACGGGACCTTAATTCACCCCTCCACTTT. Its protein product is CSAERDLNSPLHF. V gene TRBV20-1 combines with J gene TRBJ1-6; D may be TRBD1 (5 bases). Germline V gene data show CDR1 as DFQATT and CDR2 as SNEGSKA (reference sequence). Trimming pared 6 bases from V and 6 bases from J, leaving 12 bases between. This CDR3 has 13 residues.

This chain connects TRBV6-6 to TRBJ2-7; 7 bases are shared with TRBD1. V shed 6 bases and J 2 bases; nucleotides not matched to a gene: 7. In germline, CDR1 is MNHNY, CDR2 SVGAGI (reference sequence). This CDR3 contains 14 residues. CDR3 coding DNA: TGTGCCAGCAGGGACCGGGACAGCACCTACGAGCAGTACTTC. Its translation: CASRDRDSTYEQYF.

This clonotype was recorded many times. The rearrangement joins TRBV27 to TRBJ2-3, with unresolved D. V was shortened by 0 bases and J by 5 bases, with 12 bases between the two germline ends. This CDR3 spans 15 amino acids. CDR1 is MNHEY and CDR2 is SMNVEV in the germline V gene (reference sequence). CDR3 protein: CASSLSLAPGDTQYF. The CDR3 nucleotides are TGTGCCAGCAGTTTATCGCTGGCCCCCGGAGATACGCAGTATTTT.

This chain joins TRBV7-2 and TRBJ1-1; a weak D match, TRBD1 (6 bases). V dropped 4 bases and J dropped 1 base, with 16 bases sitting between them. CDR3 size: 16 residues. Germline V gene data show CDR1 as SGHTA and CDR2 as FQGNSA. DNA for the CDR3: TGTGCCAGCAGCTCATATTTCGACAGGAGGAACACTGAAGCTTTCTTT. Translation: CASSSYFDRRNTEAFF.

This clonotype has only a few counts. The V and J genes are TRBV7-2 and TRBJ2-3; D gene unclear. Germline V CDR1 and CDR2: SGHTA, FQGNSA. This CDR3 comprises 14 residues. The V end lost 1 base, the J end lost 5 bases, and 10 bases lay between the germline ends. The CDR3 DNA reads TGTGCCAGCAGCTTAGGCCCTCAAGGAGATACGCAGTATTTT. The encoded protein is CASSLGPQGDTQYF.

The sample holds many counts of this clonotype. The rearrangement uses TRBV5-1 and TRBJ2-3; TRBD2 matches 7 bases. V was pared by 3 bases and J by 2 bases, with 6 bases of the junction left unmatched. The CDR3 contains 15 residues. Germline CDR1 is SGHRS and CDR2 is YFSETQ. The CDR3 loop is CASSSYGGNTDTQYF. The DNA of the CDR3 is TGCGCCAGCAGCTCTTACGGGGGGAACACAGATACGCAGTATTTT.

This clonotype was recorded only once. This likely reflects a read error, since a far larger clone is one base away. The CDR3 DNA follows: TGCGCCAGCAGCTTGGGGTCTAGCTCCCACAATGAGCAGTTCTTC. Translated: CASSLGSSSHNEQFF. This chain connects TRBV5-1 to TRBJ2-1, with D possibly TRBD2 on 5 matching bases. Looked up from germline, CDR1 is SGHRS and CDR2 is YFSETQ. The CDR3 runs 15 residues.

The CDR3 loop is CSVENRWGQFF. The CDR3 nucleotides read TGCAGCGTTGAAAATCGTTGGGGGCAGTTCTTC. The chain combines TRBV29-1 with TRBJ2-1; D is uncertain. Per germline, CDR1 SQVTM and CDR2 ANQGSEA. This CDR3 is built from 11 residues. V was cut by 2 bases and J by 12 bases, with 11 bases left in between.

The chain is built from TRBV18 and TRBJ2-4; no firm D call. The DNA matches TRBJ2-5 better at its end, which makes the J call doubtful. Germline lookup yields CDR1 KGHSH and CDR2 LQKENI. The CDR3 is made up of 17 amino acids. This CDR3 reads CASSRNLNPNEVETQYF. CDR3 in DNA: TGTGCCAGCTCACGAAACCTCAACCCTAATGAGGTGGAGACCCAGTACTTC.

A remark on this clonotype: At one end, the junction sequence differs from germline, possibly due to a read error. The CDR3 loop is CVTSREFNSPLHF. The CDR3 DNA sequence: TGTGTCACCAGCAGAGAATTTAATTCACCCCTCCACTTT. The chain uses TRBV15 and TRBJ1-6; the D is unclear. The CDR3 covers 13 residues. Germline lookup yields CDR1 LNHNV and CDR2 YYDKDF (reference sequence).

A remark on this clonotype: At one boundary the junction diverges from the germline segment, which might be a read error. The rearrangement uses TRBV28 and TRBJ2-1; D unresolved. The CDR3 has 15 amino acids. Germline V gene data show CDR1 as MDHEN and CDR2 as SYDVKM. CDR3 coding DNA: TGTGCCAGCAGTTTCGAGCCGGATCGGTACAATGAGCGGTTCTTC. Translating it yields CASSFEPDRYNERFF.

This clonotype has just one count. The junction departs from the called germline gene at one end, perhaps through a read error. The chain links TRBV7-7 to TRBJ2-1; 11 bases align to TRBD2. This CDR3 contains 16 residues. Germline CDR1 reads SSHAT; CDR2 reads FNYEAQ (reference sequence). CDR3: CASSRTSGSTSDEQFF. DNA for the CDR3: TGTGCTAGCAGCCGCACTAGCGGGAGTACGTCGGATGAGCAGTTCTTC.